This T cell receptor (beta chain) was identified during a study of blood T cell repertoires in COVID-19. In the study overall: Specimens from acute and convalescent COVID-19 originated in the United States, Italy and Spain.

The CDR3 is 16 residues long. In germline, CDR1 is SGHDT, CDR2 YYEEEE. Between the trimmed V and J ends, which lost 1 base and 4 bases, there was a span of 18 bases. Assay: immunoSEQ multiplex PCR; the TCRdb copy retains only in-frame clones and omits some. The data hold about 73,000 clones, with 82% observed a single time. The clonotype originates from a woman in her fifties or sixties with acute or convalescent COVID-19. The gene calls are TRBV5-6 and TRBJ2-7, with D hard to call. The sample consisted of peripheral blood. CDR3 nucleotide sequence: TGTGCCAGCAGCTTGAGGTCCCAGGCCCCCGTTTACGAGCAGTACTTC. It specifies CASSLRSQAPVYEQYF.